These 16 T cell receptor beta chains originate from one sample sequenced in a study of blood T cell repertoires in COVID-19 (dated by TCRdb to 2019 to 2021). The library was obtained by the immunoSEQ multiplex PCR assay. TCRdb stores this immuneACCESS table with in-frame sequences only. Part of the clones is absent; in the studies checked, under half of the shortfall reflects unresolved V genes, and no reason is known for the rest. Present in this sample are a few hundred thousand clones, over 75% of which were seen just once. Approximately 0.99% of the sample lies in the top ten. Sequenced: PBMCs or T cells enriched from blood (not recorded which). The receptors here all came from a woman aged 25 to 39 who had recovered from COVID-19.

V usage is TRBV3-1 (or the pseudogene TRBV3-2) and J usage is TRBJ2-4; D possibly corresponds to TRBD2 (6 bases). Per germline, CDR1 LGHDT and CDR2 YNNKEL (reference sequence). V lost 2 bases and J 9 bases, leaving 14 bases between the germline ends. This CDR3 region has 14 residues. The CDR3 region is CASSQHAAGSIQYF. CDR3 DNA: TGTGCCAGCAGCCAACACGCGGCCGGGAGCATTCAGTACTTC.

The chain recombines TRBV12-5 with TRBJ2-5; 8 bases are shared with TRBD1. CDR3 length: 14 residues. Germline assignment: CDR1 LGHNT and CDR2 FRNRAP. The V gene end was trimmed by 5 bases and the J gene end by 4 bases; junction bases not matched to a gene: 6. The CDR3 DNA sequence: TGTGCTAGTGGTCCCTGGACAGGGCGAGAGACCCAGTACTTC. It codes for CASGPWTGRETQYF.

This chain's CDR3 is CASSRRDREQYF. The CDR3 DNA reads TGTGCCAGCAGTCGCCGGGACAGGGAGCAGTACTTC. The chain recombines TRBV6-5 with TRBJ2-7, with 8 nucleotides matching TRBD1. Germline values: CDR1 MNHEY, CDR2 SVGAGI. The length of the CDR3 is 12 residues. Trimming at V came to 5 bases and at J to 7 bases, leaving 4 bases not matched to a gene.

This chain connects TRBV7-9 to TRBJ2-7, with 8 bases aligning to TRBD1. Trimming cost V 4 bases and J 3 bases; bases outside gene matches: 8. CDR1 is SEHNR, CDR2 FQNEAQ, per germline (reference sequence). The CDR3 contains 15 residues. CDR3 residues: CASSSLGDRSYEQYF. The CDR3, as DNA: TGTGCCAGCAGCTCCCTGGGGGACAGGAGCTACGAGCAGTACTTC. Full variable domain (missing parts from reference TRBV7-9 and TRBJ2-7): DTGVSQNPRHKITKRGQNVTFRCDPISEHNRLYWYRQTLGQGPEFLTYFQNEAQLEKSRLLSDRFSAERPKGSFSTLEIQRTEQGDSAMYLCASSSLGDRSYEQYFGPGTRLTVT.

This clone was picked up one time. V is TRBV10-2 and J is TRBJ2-1; D remains ambiguous. The CDR3 runs to 14 residues. Deletions cut 3 bases from V and 8 bases from J, with 14 bases between. Germline V gives CDR1 WSHSY, CDR2 SAAADI. CDR3 amino acids: CASSDAAAPDEQFF. CDR3 DNA sequence: TGCGCCAGCAGTGATGCGGCCGCTCCAGATGAGCAGTTCTTC.

In the case of this clone: The junction departs from the called germline gene at one end, perhaps through a read error. The V and J genes are TRBV28 and TRBJ1-2; D is ambiguous. The CDR3 totals 13 residues. Germline CDR1 and CDR2: MDHEN and SYDVKM. CDR3 residues: CASSFTEDYVRAF. The CDR3 coding sequence is TGTGCCAGCAGTTTCACAGAGGACTATGTTAGGGCCTTC.

In this sample, this clone turned up once. The CDR3 DNA reads as TGTGCCAGCAGCGTAGAATGGGGGCACACCGGGGAGCTGTTTTTT. This codes for CASSVEWGHTGELFF. The V call is TRBV9, the J call TRBJ2-2; TRBD1 is a possible D gene (6 bases). From germline, CDR1 is SGDLS and CDR2 YYNGEE. The V and J ends lost 0 bases and 3 bases respectively, with 9 bases between them. The CDR3 consists of 15 residues.

This rearrangement joins TRBV4-3 to TRBJ1-2; no firm D call. The germline gives CDR1 LGHNA, CDR2 YSLEER. Trimming took 0 bases from V and 0 from J, leaving 11 bases between them. The CDR3 contains 16 residues. The CDR3 loop is CASSQDRYYPNYGYTF. In nucleotides, the CDR3 is TGCGCCAGCAGCCAAGACCGCTATTATCCTAACTATGGCTACACCTTC.

The CDR3: CASSLGSPSQETQYF. The DNA of the CDR3 is TGTGCCAGCAGCTTGGGCTCACCTAGCCAAGAGACCCAGTACTTC. V gene TRBV5-5 combines with J gene TRBJ2-5; the D is unclear. The CDR3 contains 15 residues. V was trimmed by 0 bases and J by 1 base, leaving 10 bases between them. CDR1 is SGHKS, CDR2 YYEKEE, per germline (reference sequence). The variable domain in full, completed from reference TRBV5-5 and TRBJ2-5, reads DAGVTQSPTHLIKTRGQQVTLRCSPISGHKSVSWYQQVLGQGPQFIFQYYEKEERGRGNFPDRFSARQFPNYSSELNVNALLLGDSALYLCASSLGSPSQETQYFGPGTRLLVL.

The chain uses TRBV27 and TRBJ1-5; D unclear. The CDR3 covers 13 residues. CDR1 and CDR2 from the germline V gene are MNHEY and SMNVEV (reference sequence). Trimming pared 5 bases from V and 3 bases from J, leaving 8 bases between. The CDR3 loop is CASSLTYNQPQHF. CDR3 coding DNA: TGTGCCAGCAGTCTTACTTACAATCAGCCCCAGCATTTT.

Comments on this clone: Other nucleotide sequences in the sample specify the same CDR3. The chain uses TRBV5-1 and TRBJ2-3; the match to TRBD1 covers 8 bases. The CDR3 runs to 14 residues. V was clipped by 4 bases and J by 1 base; unmatched bases: 2. Germline V gene sequence: CDR1 SGHRS, CDR2 YFSETQ. The CDR3 protein is CASSPGQGTDTQYF. In DNA form, the CDR3 reads TGCGCCAGCAGCCCGGGACAGGGCACAGATACGCAGTATTTT. Variable domain in full (rest from reference TRBV5-1 and TRBJ2-3): KAGVTQTPRYLIKTRGQQVTLSCSPISGHRSVSWYQQTPGQGLQFLFEYFSETQRNKGNFPGRFSGRQFSNSRSEMNVSTLELGDSALYLCASSPGQGTDTQYFGPGTRLTVL.

The rearrangement uses TRBV4-2 and TRBJ2-2, with a weak D call TRBD1 (5 bases). Trimming stripped 3 bases from V and 1 base from J, with 9 bases between. In germline, CDR1 is LGHNA, CDR2 YNFKEQ. The CDR3 is made up of 15 amino acids. CDR3 coding DNA: TGTGCCAGCAGCCAGAACAGGTTGAACACCGGGGAGCTGTTTTTT. Its translation: CASSQNRLNTGELFF.

The chain recombines TRBV3-1 (or the pseudogene TRBV3-2) with TRBJ2-3, with D possibly being TRBD2 (5 bases). Trimming stripped 1 base from V and 0 bases from J, with 17 bases between. The CDR3 consists of 18 residues. Germline loops: CDR1 LGHDT, CDR2 YNNKEL (reference sequence). In DNA form, the CDR3 reads TGTGCCAGCAGCCAAGTGACGGGGAGTACCTTCAGCACAGATACGCAGTATTTT. Its protein is CASSQVTGSTFSTDTQYF.

This clone showed up just a few times. The J gene is TRBJ2-1, the V gene TRBV5-1; 7 bases map to TRBD2. V lost 3 bases and J lost 5; bases outside the gene matches: 5. Germline-derived CDR1 and CDR2 are SGHRS and YFSETQ. The CDR3 contains 14 residues. The CDR3 nucleotides read TGCGCCAGCAGCTCGGGCGCGGGGGACAATGAGCAGTTCTTC. It specifies CASSSGAGDNEQFF.

This clone was counted a few times. The gene calls are TRBV6-1 and TRBJ1-2; D remains ambiguous. Germline V lookup: CDR1 MNHNS, CDR2 SASEGT. Deletions cut 2 bases from V and 2 bases from J, with 12 bases between. This CDR3 comprises 15 residues. The CDR3 DNA sequence: TGTGCCAGCAGTGAATATCGGCAGGCGAACTATGGCTACACCTTC. This sequence encodes CASSEYRQANYGYTF.

This rearrangement joins TRBV10-3 to TRBJ2-7; perhaps TRBD1 as D (6 bases). Germline V gene lookup returns CDR1 ENHRY and CDR2 SYGVKD. The V end was cut by 9 bases, the J end by 5 bases, with 17 bases between. The CDR3 runs to 13 residues. CDR3 residues: CAIQDSSRNEQYF. The CDR3 nucleotides read TGTGCCATTCAGGACAGCTCCCGGAACGAGCAGTACTTC.